The rows below give T cell receptor beta chains drawn from one sample of a study of a mutant IDH1 vaccine in newly diagnosed glioma. Assay used: immunoSEQ multiplex PCR; TCRdb lists only in-frame clones, some missing. Here the sample spans 45,000 to 70,000 clones, 70% to 90% being singletons. Their antigens are not known. The sequenced sample was PBMCs, obtained from a glioma patient whose treatment included an IDH1 peptide vaccine. Every receptor here comes from a man aged 30-40 years with glioma. Each CDR3 is given without its conserved first and last residue. The order of the fields is V gene, J gene, clone size, CDR3 protein. Not all rows give a size; the values are once, few, many and, for expanded clones, a class.

v_call: TRBV12-5; j_call: TRBJ1-1; clone_size: -; cdr3_aa: ASGLGRVSTEAF
v_call: TRBV7-9; j_call: TRBJ2-2; clone_size: -; cdr3_aa: ASSPLVAMNTGELF
v_call: TRBV11-2; j_call: TRBJ2-7; clone_size: -; cdr3_aa: ASSLVGQGYEQY
v_call: TRBV5-1; j_call: TRBJ1-5; clone_size: -; cdr3_aa: ASSLVTPGLTQH
v_call: TRBV6-6; j_call: TRBJ1-3; clone_size: -; cdr3_aa: ASSYSTTGNTIY
v_call: TRBV7-9; j_call: TRBJ2-2; clone_size: -; cdr3_aa: ASNQIPGGLSNTGELF
v_call: TRBV19; j_call: TRBJ1-2; clone_size: -; cdr3_aa: ASSISDRTLDGYT
v_call: TRBV2; j_call: TRBJ1-6; clone_size: once; cdr3_aa: ASSVGSHFDSPLH
v_call: TRBV29-1; j_call: TRBJ2-5; clone_size: -; cdr3_aa: SVEVRGRGAGETQY
v_call: TRBV5-6; j_call: TRBJ1-2; clone_size: -; cdr3_aa: ASSLLDSSVHGYT
v_call: TRBV11-1; j_call: TRBJ2-6; clone_size: -; cdr3_aa: ASSARHLPGANVLT
v_call: TRBV6-6; j_call: TRBJ2-3; clone_size: -; cdr3_aa: ASSNPPAGGTDTQY
v_call: TRBV5-4; j_call: TRBJ2-1; clone_size: -; cdr3_aa: ASSSGAGAVNEQF
v_call: TRBV2; j_call: TRBJ2-3; clone_size: -; cdr3_aa: ATSGGVGDTQY
v_call: TRBV18; j_call: TRBJ2-3; clone_size: -; cdr3_aa: ASSPSTDTQY
v_call: TRBV7-9; j_call: TRBJ1-4; clone_size: -; cdr3_aa: ASTVLVGLKEKLF
v_call: TRBV4-1; j_call: TRBJ1-3; clone_size: -; cdr3_aa: ASSQDGRLATGNTIY
v_call: TRBV7-9; j_call: TRBJ1-5; clone_size: -; cdr3_aa: ASSSVISRDRVSQPQH
v_call: TRBV28; j_call: TRBJ1-1; clone_size: -; cdr3_aa: ASRTGAEAF
v_call: TRBV11-3; j_call: TRBJ2-2; clone_size: -; cdr3_aa: ASSLGLAIAGELF
v_call: TRBV4-1; j_call: TRBJ2-7; clone_size: -; cdr3_aa: ASSQMTGRYEQY
v_call: TRBV11-2; j_call: TRBJ1-3; clone_size: -; cdr3_aa: ASSSNPGTGLYSGNTIY
v_call: TRBV6-6; j_call: TRBJ1-1; clone_size: once; cdr3_aa: ASTERGRAEAF
v_call: TRBV25-1; j_call: TRBJ2-3; clone_size: -; cdr3_aa: ASGPDTDTQY
v_call: TRBV19; j_call: TRBJ1-2; clone_size: -; cdr3_aa: ASIDNPLSYGYT
v_call: TRBV18; j_call: TRBJ2-5; clone_size: -; cdr3_aa: ASSPPEQQETQY
v_call: TRBV5-4; j_call: TRBJ2-2; clone_size: -; cdr3_aa: ASSLALATTGELF
v_call: TRBV5-1; j_call: TRBJ2-1; clone_size: -; cdr3_aa: ASSSPNFNPGPFSYNEQF